These 24 T cell receptor beta chains originate from one sample sequenced in a study of sequential checkpoint blockade in melanoma. Sample treatment: randomized to nivolumab then ipilimumab (arm A) or the reverse (arm B). Clones were sequenced by immunoSEQ multiplex PCR, and TCRdb holds only the in-frame ones, with some missing. Counted here are tens of thousands of clones, almost 85% occurring once; the ten biggest clones make up around 5.8%. The material was CD8+ T cells sorted from blood (inferred from file names), obtained from a patient given nivolumab and ipilimumab in sequence. The source of these receptors is a human donor with melanoma.

V usage is TRBV7-2 and J usage is TRBJ2-7; 11 bases are shared with TRBD2. Germline V CDR1 and CDR2: SGHTA, FQGNSA. After removal of 3 bases from V and 4 bases from J, the junction contained 8 bases not matched to a gene. CDR3 length equals 16 residues. As DNA, the CDR3 is TGTGCCAGCAGCTTGGGCCCGCTAGCGGGGGGTTACGAGCAGTACTTC. Its translation is CASSLGPLAGGYEQYF.

The gene calls are TRBV2 and TRBJ1-2, with a weak D call TRBD1 (6 bases). Germline CDR1 SNHLY, CDR2 FYNNEI. This CDR3 comprises 13 residues. V gave up 6 bases and J gave up 5 bases, with 13 bases separating them. The CDR3 region has the DNA TGTGCCAGCAGCGACCAGACAGGTTATGGCTACACCTTC. It translates to CASSDQTGYGYTF. Full variable domain (remainder filled in from reference TRBV2 and TRBJ1-2): EPEVTQTPSHQVTQMGQEVILRCVPISNHLYFYWYRQILGQKVEFLVSFYNNEISEKSEIFDDQFSVERPDGSNFTLKIRSTKLEDSAMYFCASSDQTGYGYTFGSGTRLTVV.

This rearrangement joins TRBV13 to TRBJ1-4; no reliable D call. Germline V gives CDR1 PRHDT, CDR2 FYEKMQ (reference sequence). This CDR3 comprises 12 residues. V gave up 3 bases and J gave up 8 bases, with 7 bases separating them. CDR3 residues: CASSFGGEKLFF. CDR3 nucleotide sequence: TGTGCCAGCAGCTTTGGAGGAGAAAAACTGTTTTTT.

The gene calls are TRBV6-5 and TRBJ2-7, with a tentative D call TRBD1 (6 bases). This CDR3 spans 14 amino acids. Germline loops: CDR1 MNHEY, CDR2 SVGAGI. Trimming took off 6 bases at V and 3 bases at J, with 15 bases between the two ends. As DNA, the CDR3 is TGTGCCAGCAGCTCGGACAGCCAGTACTACGAGCAGTACTTC. Translated, it gives CASSSDSQYYEQYF.

The chain has TRBV7-9 and TRBJ2-7, with a weak D call TRBD2 (5 bases). The V gene's germline CDR1 is SEHNR and CDR2 FQNEAQ (reference sequence). Trimming took 3 bases from V and 3 from J, leaving 18 bases between them. This CDR3 is built from 16 residues. The CDR3 bases are TGTGCCAGCAGCTTGTCTCGGGGAGTCGGCCTCTACGAGCAGTACTTC. Its translation is CASSLSRGVGLYEQYF. Based on the CDR3 plus reference TRBV7-9 and TRBJ2-7, the full variable domain is DTGVSQNPRHKITKRGQNVTFRCDPISEHNRLYWYRQTLGQGPEFLTYFQNEAQLEKSRLLSDRFSAERPKGSFSTLEIQRTEQGDSAMYLCASSLSRGVGLYEQYFGPGTRLTVT.

The chain joins TRBV28 to TRBJ2-7; D not resolved. Germline CDR1 reads MDHEN; CDR2 reads SYDVKM. This CDR3 is built from 13 residues. The V end was cut by 6 bases, the J end by 0 bases, with 9 bases between. CDR3 in amino acids: CASRPGSSYEQYF. CDR3 coding DNA: TGTGCCAGCAGACCAGGTAGCTCCTACGAGCAGTACTTC.

This chain joins TRBV29-1 and TRBJ1-5, with 9 nucleotides matching TRBD1. Germline loops: CDR1 SQVTM, CDR2 ANQGSEA. Unmatched junction bases numbered 3, after V lost 7 bases and J lost 2 bases. CDR3 length: 13 amino acids. The CDR3 coding sequence is TGCAGCGGATGGACAGGGGGCAATCAGCCCCAGCATTTT. It is translated as CSGWTGGNQPQHF. The entire variable domain, with the rest obtained from reference TRBV29-1 and TRBJ1-5, is as follows: SAVISQKPSRDICQRGTSLTIQCQVDSQVTMMFWYRQQPGQSLTLIATANQGSEATYESGFVIDKFPISRPNLTFSTLTVSNMSPEDSSIYLCSGWTGGNQPQHFGDGTRLSIL.

The chain joins TRBV29-1 to TRBJ2-1; the match to TRBD1 covers 7 bases. The CDR3 consists of 13 residues. V trimming: 7 bases; J trimming: 5 bases; junction bases outside the gene matches: 8. Per germline, CDR1 SQVTM and CDR2 ANQGSEA. The CDR3 region is CSARTGQNNEQFF. DNA for the CDR3: TGCAGCGCACGGACAGGCCAAAACAATGAGCAGTTCTTC.

This rearrangement joins TRBV6-5 to TRBJ2-2, with 8 bases identical to TRBD1. There are 16 residues in the CDR3. Germline V gives CDR1 MNHEY, CDR2 SVGAGI. V shed 0 bases, J shed 1 base, and the junction held 1 base outside the gene matches. This chain's CDR3 is CASSYSGQGNTGELFF. In DNA, the CDR3 is TGTGCCAGCAGTTACTCCGGACAGGGGAACACCGGGGAGCTGTTTTTT.

The rearrangement joins TRBV7-3 to TRBJ2-2; 10 nucleotides match TRBD2. Germline trimming cut 3 bases from V and 5 bases from J; bases unmatched to any gene: 6. Looked up from germline, CDR1 is SGHTA and CDR2 is FQGTGA. The CDR3 length is 16 residues. The CDR3 region is CASSFNLAGVTGELFF. DNA of the CDR3: TGTGCCAGCAGCTTTAATCTAGCGGGAGTTACCGGGGAGCTGTTTTTT.

The chain employs TRBV6-5 and TRBJ1-4; D is perhaps TRBD1 (6 bases). Per the germline V gene, CDR1 is MNHEY and CDR2 is SVGAGI. The CDR3 contains 15 residues. Trimming left V 5 bases short and J 4 bases short, with 14 bases between. CDR3 residues: CASSVQGRDNEKLFF. Written as DNA, the CDR3 is TGTGCCAGCAGTGTCCAGGGGCGCGATAATGAAAAACTGTTTTTT.

J is TRBJ1-1 and V is TRBV5-6; tentative D call: TRBD1 (5 bases). CDR3 length: 15 amino acids. In germline, CDR1 is SGHDT, CDR2 YYEEEE. The V and J ends lost 4 bases and 1 base respectively, with 14 bases between them. CDR3 sequence: CASSIVGGWNTEAFF. DNA for the CDR3: TGTGCCAGCAGCATAGTGGGGGGTTGGAACACTGAAGCTTTCTTT.

The chain recombines TRBV27 with TRBJ1-2; the D gene is possibly TRBD1 (5 bases). Trimming pared 5 bases from V and 1 base from J, leaving 14 bases between. The CDR3 has 15 residues. Germline values: CDR1 MNHEY, CDR2 SMNVEV (reference sequence). CDR3 in amino acids: CASSGTGGVNYGYTF. The DNA for the CDR3 is TGTGCCAGCAGTGGTACCGGGGGAGTTAACTATGGCTACACCTTC.

As for this clone: One end of the junction is discordant with germline, which a read error may explain. Other nucleotide sequences in the sample specify the same CDR3. The J gene is TRBJ1-1, the V gene TRBV9; 8 bases match TRBD1. The CDR3 length is 15 residues. CDR1 and CDR2 from the germline V gene are SGDLS and YYNGEE. The CDR3 coding sequence is TGTGCCAGCAGCGTAGCTAGACAGGGGAACACTGAGGCTTTCTTT. It specifies CASSVARQGNTEAFF.

This clone was detected only a few times. The chain carries TRBV10-3 and TRBJ2-7; 8 positions agree with TRBD1. The CDR3 consists of 12 residues. Losses at the gene ends were 9 bases for V and 2 bases for J; bases not matched to a gene: 3. Germline CDR1 reads ENHRY; CDR2 reads SYGVKD. CDR3: CAITGGTYEQYF. CDR3 in DNA: TGTGCCATAACAGGGGGAACCTACGAGCAGTACTTC.

The chain carries TRBV5-4 and TRBJ1-1, with TRBD1 matching 7 bases. This CDR3 spans 14 amino acids. With 9 bases clipped from V and 1 base from J, the junction kept 9 bases outside the gene matches. CDR1 SGHNT and CDR2 YYREEE come from the germline V gene (reference sequence). CDR3 region: CAITRAGGNTEAFF. The CDR3, as DNA: TGTGCCATCACTCGGGCAGGGGGGAACACTGAAGCTTTCTTT.

A single count supports this clone. The chain uses TRBV5-4 and TRBJ1-1; 8 nucleotides match TRBD1. After removal of 3 bases from V and 6 bases from J, the junction contained 7 bases not matched to a gene. There are 14 residues in the CDR3. Per germline, CDR1 SGHNT and CDR2 YYREEE (reference sequence). The CDR3 protein is CASSSPDRDPEAFF. As DNA, the CDR3 is TGTGCCAGCAGCTCGCCGGACAGGGACCCTGAAGCTTTCTTT.

This rearrangement joins TRBV28 to TRBJ1-4; 7 nucleotides align to TRBD1. Germline-derived CDR1 and CDR2 are MDHEN and SYDVKM. Losses at the gene ends were 4 bases for V and 8 bases for J; bases not matched to a gene: 7. The CDR3 has 14 residues. The CDR3 region is CASSSRGLGEKLFF. CDR3 coding DNA: TGTGCCAGCAGTTCCAGGGGGTTGGGGGAAAAACTGTTTTTT.

V gene TRBV28 combines with J gene TRBJ2-7; 7 positions match TRBD1. The germline CDR1 and CDR2 sequences are MDHEN and SYDVKM. J gave up 0 bases and V 2 bases, and 7 bases lay outside the gene matches. The CDR3 contains 16 residues. CDR3 DNA sequence: TGTGCCAGCAGTTTACTTTTACCAGGGGGCTCCTACGAGCAGTACTTC. As protein: CASSLLLPGGSYEQYF.

The V gene is TRBV30, the J gene TRBJ1-1; D remains ambiguous. Trimming removed 2 bases at V and 4 bases at J, with 23 bases between. Germline V gene data show CDR1 as GTSNPN and CDR2 as SVGIG (reference sequence). The CDR3 has 17 residues. CDR3 nucleotides: TGTGCCTGGAGTAATAGGTGGCCAGTCGAGGAAAGCACTGAAGCTTTCTTT. Its translation is CAWSNRWPVEESTEAFF.

V gene TRBV4-1 combines with J gene TRBJ1-2, with TRBD1 identical over 8 bases. J lost 13 bases, V lost 2 bases, and 12 bases had no gene match. Germline assignment: CDR1 MGHRA and CDR2 YSYEKL. This CDR3 comprises 14 residues. In DNA form, the CDR3 reads TGCGCCAGCAGCCAACGGCAGGGGGCAAATTTGGTCACCTTC. Amino acids: CASSQRQGANLVTF.

The chain carries TRBV27 and TRBJ2-7; 11 bases align to TRBD1. The V gene end was trimmed by 6 bases and the J gene end by 4 bases; junction bases not matched to a gene: 8. The CDR3 length is 15 residues. Germline CDR1 MNHEY, CDR2 SMNVEV (reference sequence). The CDR3 region has the DNA TGTGCCAGCAGCCAGGGACAGGGGGGGGGTTACGAGCAGTACTTC. Encoded protein: CASSQGQGGGYEQYF.

This sequence joins TRBV7-9 and TRBJ2-7; possibly TRBD1 for D (5 bases). Trimming shortened V by 3 bases and J by 6 bases, and 9 bases separated the two germline ends. Looked up from germline, CDR1 is SEHNR and CDR2 is FQNEAQ (reference sequence). The CDR3 extends over 12 amino acids. The CDR3 protein is CASSLGPGEQYF. The CDR3 region has the DNA TGTGCCAGCAGCTTGGGGCCCGGCGAGCAGTACTTC. Supplemented by reference TRBV7-9 and TRBJ2-7, the full variable domain reads DTGVSQNPRHKITKRGQNVTFRCDPISEHNRLYWYRQTLGQGPEFLTYFQNEAQLEKSRLLSDRFSAERPKGSFSTLEIQRTEQGDSAMYLCASSLGPGEQYFGPGTRLTVT.

The chain joins TRBV4-1 to TRBJ1-2; TRBD1 is a possible D gene (6 bases). The CDR3 is 14 amino acids. V was trimmed by 4 bases and J by 5 bases, leaving 14 bases between them. The germline gives CDR1 MGHRA, CDR2 YSYEKL. CDR3 DNA sequence: TGCGCCAGCAGCCCGCCCCGGGACATATATGGCTACACCTTC. This sequence encodes CASSPPRDIYGYTF.